This section outlines one TCR beta chain sequence together with its context. As yet, its antigen is unknown. CDR1 is MNHEY and CDR2 is SMNVEV in the germline V gene (reference sequence). This CDR3 contains 13 residues. Trimming at V came to 10 bases and at J to 9 bases, leaving 5 bases not matched to a gene. Prior autoimmune disease or systemic immunosuppression barred patients. Sequencing was performed with immunoSEQ multiplex PCR; in TCRdb, only in-frame clones are kept and a portion is missing. This table holds more than 60,000 clones, 85% to 95% found once. The entry originates in a study of OX40 agonist ivuxolimab in advanced cancers. About the research overall: Dose-escalation patients were diagnosed with hepatocellular carcinoma, melanoma, renal cell cancer or head and neck cancer. Findings and limits, study-wide: On average, a greater number of expanded clones characterised CD8+ T cells relative to CD4+. In the 0.1 to 3.0 mg/kg range, CD4+ and CD8+ blood T cells had expanded clonally by week 6.

This chain links TRBV27 with TRBJ2-1; 14 positions match TRBD2. The material sequenced was CD4+ or CD8+ T cells sorted from blood, taken in a trial of the OX40 agonist ivuxolimab. This receptor was identified in an adult with an advanced solid tumor such as melanoma, head and neck, liver or kidney cancer. CDR3 DNA: TGTGCCACCGGACTAGCGGGAGGTTTTGAGCAGTTCTTC. Translated: CATGLAGGFEQFF.